This TCR beta chain is drawn from a study of control samples from healthy donors and cancer patients. This CDR3 is built from 13 residues. Trimming removed 2 bases at V and 5 bases at J, with 7 bases between. Germline V CDR1 and CDR2: KGHSH, LQKENI. This table comes from immunoSEQ multiplex PCR, and its TCRdb copy is limited to in-frame clones, with some not included. Here the sample spans approximately 94,000 clones, approximately 84% being singletons. The gene calls are TRBV18 and TRBJ1-5; D gene uncertain. The sequence was obtained from a man aged 65 to 79 with lung cancer. Sequencing input: PBMCs. Here the CDR3 reads CASSPTRDQPQHF. CDR3 nucleotides: TGTGCCAGCTCACCAACTAGGGATCAGCCCCAGCATTTT. Based on the CDR3 plus reference TRBV18 and TRBJ1-5, the full variable domain is NAGVMQNPRHLVRRRGQEARLRCSPMKGHSHVYWYRQLPEEGLKFMVYLQKENIIDESGMPKERFSAEFPKEGPSILRIQQVVRGDSAAYFCASSPTRDQPQHFGDGTRLSIL.